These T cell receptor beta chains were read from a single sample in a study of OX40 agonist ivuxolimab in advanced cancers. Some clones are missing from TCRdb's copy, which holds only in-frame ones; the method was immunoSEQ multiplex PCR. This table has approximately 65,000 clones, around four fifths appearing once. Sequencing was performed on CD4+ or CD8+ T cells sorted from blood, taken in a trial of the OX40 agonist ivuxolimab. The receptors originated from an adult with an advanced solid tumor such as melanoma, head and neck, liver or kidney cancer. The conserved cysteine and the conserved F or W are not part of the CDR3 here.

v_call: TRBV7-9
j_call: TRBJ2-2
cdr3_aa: ASSLVQGGTGELF

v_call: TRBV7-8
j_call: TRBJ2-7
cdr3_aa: ASSLGRRSSYEQY

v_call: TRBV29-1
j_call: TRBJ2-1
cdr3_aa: SVQRDRGPYNEQF

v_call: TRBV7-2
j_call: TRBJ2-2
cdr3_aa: ASSPRGAGELF

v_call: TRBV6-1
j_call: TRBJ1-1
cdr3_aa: AAARVFMNTEAF

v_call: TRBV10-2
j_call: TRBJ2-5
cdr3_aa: ASTSGTPKTQY

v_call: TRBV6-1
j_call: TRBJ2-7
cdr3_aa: ASSEPRQGRYEQY

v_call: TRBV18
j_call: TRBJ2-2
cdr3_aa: ASSPQGTNTGELF

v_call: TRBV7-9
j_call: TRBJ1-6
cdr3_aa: ASSLGTGLFNSPLH

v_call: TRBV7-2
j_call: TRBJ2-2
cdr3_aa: ASSRSTGDAGELF

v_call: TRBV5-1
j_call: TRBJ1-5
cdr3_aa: ASSLAPLQPQH

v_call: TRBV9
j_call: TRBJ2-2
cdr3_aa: ASRDPTGTGELF

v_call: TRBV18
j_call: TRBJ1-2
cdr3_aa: ASSLGDYGYT

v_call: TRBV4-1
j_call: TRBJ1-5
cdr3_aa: ASSQDPTGSQPQH

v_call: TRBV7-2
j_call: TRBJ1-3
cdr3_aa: ASSSRAGLSGNTIY

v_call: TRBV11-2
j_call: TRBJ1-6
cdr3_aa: ASRPTGGEGTPLH

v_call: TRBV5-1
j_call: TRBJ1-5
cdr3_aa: ASSEGGPFSNQPQH

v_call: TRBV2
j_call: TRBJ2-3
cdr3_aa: ASRPNVGVTTDTQY

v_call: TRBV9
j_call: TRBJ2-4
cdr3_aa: ASSARDSLAKNIQY

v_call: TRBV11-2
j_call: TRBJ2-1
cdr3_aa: ACRRSGGDNEQF

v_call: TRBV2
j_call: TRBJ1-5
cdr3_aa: ASGGQGPDSNQPQH

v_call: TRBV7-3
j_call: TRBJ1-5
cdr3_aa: ASSLYRTGGH